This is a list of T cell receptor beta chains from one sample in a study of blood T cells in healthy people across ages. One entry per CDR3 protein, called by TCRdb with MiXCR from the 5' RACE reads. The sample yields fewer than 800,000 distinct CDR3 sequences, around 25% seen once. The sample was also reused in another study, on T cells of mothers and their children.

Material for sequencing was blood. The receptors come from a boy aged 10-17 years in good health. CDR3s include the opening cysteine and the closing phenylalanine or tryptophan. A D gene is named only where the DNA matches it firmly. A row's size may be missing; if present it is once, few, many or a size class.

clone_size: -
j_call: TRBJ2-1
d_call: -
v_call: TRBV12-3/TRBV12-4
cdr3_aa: CTSSTSERRINEQFF
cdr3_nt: TGTACCAGCAGTACGAGTGAGCGGCGGATTAATGAGCAGTTCTTC

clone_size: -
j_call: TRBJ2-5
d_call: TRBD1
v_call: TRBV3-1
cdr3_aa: CASSQDRRRQETQYF
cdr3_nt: TGTGCCAGCAGCCAGGACAGGAGGAGGCAAGAGACCCAGTACTTC

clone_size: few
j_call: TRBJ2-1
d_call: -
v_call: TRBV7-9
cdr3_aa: CASSPHLSSYNEQFF
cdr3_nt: TGTGCCAGCAGTCCCCACCTCAGCTCCTACAATGAGCAGTTCTTC

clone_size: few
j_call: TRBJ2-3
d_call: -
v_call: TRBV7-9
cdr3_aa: CASSLGDQTDTQYF
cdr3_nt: TGTGCCAGCAGCTTAGGGGATCAGACAGATACGCAGTATTTT

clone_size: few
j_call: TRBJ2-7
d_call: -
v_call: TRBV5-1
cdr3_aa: CASSLDRVHEQYF
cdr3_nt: TGCGCCAGCAGCTTGGACAGGGTCCACGAGCAGTACTTC

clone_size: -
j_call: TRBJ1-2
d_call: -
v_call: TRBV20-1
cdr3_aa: CSASHPGLYGYTF
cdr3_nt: TGCAGTGCTTCCCACCCGGGGCTCTATGGCTACACCTTC

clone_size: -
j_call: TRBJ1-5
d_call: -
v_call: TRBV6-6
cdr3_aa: CASSLDQASNQPQHF
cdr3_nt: TGTGCCAGCAGTTTAGACCAAGCCTCCAATCAGCCCCAGCATTTT

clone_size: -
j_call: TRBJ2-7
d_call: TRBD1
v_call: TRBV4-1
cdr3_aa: CASSQGLKGAGEQYF
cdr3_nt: TGCGCCAGCAGCCAAGGATTAAAGGGGGCGGGCGAGCAGTACTTC

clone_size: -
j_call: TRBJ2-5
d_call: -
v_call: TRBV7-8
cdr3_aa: CASSLERTGSQETQYF
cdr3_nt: TGTGCCAGCAGCTTAGAGAGGACGGGTTCCCAAGAGACCCAGTACTTC

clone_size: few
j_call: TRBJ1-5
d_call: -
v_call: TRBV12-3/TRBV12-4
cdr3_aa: CASRHPDSNQPQHF
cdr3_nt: TGTGCCAGCAGACACCCGGATAGCAATCAGCCCCAGCATTTT

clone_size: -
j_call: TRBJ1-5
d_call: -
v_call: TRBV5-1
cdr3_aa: CASSTDSSNQPQHF
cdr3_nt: TGCGCCAGCAGCACTGACAGTAGCAATCAGCCCCAGCATTTT

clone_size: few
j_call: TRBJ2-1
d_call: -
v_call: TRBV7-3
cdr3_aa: CASSLVLEGRQFF
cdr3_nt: TGTGCCAGCAGCTTAGTATTGGAGGGCAGGCAGTTCTTC

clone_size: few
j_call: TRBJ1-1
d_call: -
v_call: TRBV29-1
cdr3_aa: CSVGPPNTEAFF
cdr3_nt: TGCAGCGTTGGGCCCCCGAACACTGAAGCTTTCTTT

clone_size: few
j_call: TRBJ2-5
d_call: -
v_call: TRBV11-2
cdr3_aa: CASSLDRDGTQYF
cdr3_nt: TGTGCCAGCAGCTTAGACAGGGATGGGACCCAGTACTTC

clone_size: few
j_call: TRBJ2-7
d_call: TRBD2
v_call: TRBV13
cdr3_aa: CASSFLAGGKYEQYF
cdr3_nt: TGTGCCAGCAGCTTCCTAGCGGGGGGAAAATACGAGCAGTACTTC

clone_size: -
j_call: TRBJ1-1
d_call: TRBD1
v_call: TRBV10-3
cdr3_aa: CAIHRGTEAFF
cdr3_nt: TGTGCCATCCACAGGGGCACTGAAGCTTTCTTT

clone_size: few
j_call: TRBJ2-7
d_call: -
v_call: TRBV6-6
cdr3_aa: CASSTSQGGWTPYEQYF
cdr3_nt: TGTGCCAGCAGCACCTCCCAGGGGGGGTGGACCCCCTACGAGCAGTACTTC

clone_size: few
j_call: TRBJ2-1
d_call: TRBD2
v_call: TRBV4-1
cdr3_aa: CASSQDSSGSQDEQFF
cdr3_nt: TGCGCCAGCAGCCAAGATTCTAGCGGGAGTCAAGATGAGCAGTTCTTC

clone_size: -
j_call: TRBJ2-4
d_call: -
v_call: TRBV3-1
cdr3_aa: CASSPPGPAKNIQYF
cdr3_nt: TGTGCCAGCAGCCCCCCAGGACCAGCCAAAAACATTCAGTACTTC